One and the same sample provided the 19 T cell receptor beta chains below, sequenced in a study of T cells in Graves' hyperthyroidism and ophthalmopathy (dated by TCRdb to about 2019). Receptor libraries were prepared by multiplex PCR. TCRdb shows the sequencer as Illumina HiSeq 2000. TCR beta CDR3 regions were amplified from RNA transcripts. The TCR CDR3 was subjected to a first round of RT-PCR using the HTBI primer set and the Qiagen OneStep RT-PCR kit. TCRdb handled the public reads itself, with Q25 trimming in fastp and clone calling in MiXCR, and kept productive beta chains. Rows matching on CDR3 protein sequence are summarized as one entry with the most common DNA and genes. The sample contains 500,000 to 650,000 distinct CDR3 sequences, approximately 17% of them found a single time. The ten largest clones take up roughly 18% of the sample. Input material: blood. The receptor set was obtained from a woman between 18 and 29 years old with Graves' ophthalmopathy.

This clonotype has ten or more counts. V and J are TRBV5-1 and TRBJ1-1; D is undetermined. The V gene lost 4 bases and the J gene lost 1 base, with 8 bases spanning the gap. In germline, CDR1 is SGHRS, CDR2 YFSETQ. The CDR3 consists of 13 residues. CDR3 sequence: CASSAMGNTEAFF. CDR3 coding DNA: TGCGCCAGCAGCGCAATGGGGAACACTGAAGCTTTCTTT. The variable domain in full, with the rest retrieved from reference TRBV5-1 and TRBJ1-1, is KAGVTQTPRYLIKTRGQQVTLSCSPISGHRSVSWYQQTPGQGLQFLFEYFSETQRNKGNFPGRFSGRQFSNSRSEMNVSTLELGDSALYLCASSAMGNTEAFFGQGTRLTVV.

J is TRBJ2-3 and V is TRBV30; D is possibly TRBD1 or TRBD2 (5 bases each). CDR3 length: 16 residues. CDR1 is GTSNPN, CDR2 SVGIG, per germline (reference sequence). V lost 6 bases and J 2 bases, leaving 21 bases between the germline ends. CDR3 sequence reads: CACDHRGGPPTDTQYF. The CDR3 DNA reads TGTGCCTGCGACCATCGGGGCGGGCCCCCCACAGATACGCAGTATTTT.

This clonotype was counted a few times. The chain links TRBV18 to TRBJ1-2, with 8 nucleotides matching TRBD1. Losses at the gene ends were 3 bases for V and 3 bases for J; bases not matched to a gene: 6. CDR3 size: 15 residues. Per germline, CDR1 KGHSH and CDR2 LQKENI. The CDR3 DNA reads TGTGCCAGCTCACCGGGACAGGCCAGCCACTATGGCTACACCTTC. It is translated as CASSPGQASHYGYTF.

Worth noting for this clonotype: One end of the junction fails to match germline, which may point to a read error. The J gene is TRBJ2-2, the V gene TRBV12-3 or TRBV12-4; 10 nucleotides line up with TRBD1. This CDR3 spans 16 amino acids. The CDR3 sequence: CASSSRDRGNTGGLFF. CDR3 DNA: TGTGCCAGCAGTTCCCGGGACAGGGGAAACACCGGGGGGCTGTTTTTT.

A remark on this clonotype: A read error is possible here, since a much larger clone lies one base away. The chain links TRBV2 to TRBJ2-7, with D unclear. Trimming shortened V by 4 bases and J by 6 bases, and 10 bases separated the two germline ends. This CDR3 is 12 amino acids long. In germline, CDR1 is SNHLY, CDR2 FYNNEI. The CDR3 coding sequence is TGTGCCAGCAGTGGGGAATTTTGCGAGCAGTACTTC. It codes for CASSGEFCEQYF.

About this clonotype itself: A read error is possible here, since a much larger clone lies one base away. CDR3 in amino acids: CASSPPGAAPHNEQLF. The CDR3 region has the DNA TGTGCCAGCAGTCCACCGGGGGCGGCACCTCACAATGAGCAGCTCTTC. This sequence joins TRBV12-3 or TRBV12-4 and TRBJ2-1; the D call may be TRBD1 or TRBD2 (6 bases each). This CDR3 is built from 16 residues.

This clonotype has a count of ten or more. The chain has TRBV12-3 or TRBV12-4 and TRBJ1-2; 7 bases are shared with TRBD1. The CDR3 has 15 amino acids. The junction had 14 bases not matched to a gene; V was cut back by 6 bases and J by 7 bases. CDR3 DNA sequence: TGTGCCAGCAGGGGCCCAGGGGGAAGGCTGGCTGGCTACACCTTC. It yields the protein CASRGPGGRLAGYTF.

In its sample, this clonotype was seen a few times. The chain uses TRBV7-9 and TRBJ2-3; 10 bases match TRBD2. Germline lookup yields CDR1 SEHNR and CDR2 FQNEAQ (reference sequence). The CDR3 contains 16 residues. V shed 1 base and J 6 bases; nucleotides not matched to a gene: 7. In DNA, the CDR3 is TGTGCCAGCAGCTTAGGTCCTAGCGGGAGAGCCGATACGCAGTATTTT. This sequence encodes CASSLGPSGRADTQYF.

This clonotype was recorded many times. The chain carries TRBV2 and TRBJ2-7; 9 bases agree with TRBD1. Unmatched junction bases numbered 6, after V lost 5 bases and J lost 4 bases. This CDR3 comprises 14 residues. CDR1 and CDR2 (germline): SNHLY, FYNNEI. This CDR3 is CASSTGTGLYEQYF. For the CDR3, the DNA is TGTGCCAGCAGTACCGGGACAGGGTTATACGAGCAGTACTTC.

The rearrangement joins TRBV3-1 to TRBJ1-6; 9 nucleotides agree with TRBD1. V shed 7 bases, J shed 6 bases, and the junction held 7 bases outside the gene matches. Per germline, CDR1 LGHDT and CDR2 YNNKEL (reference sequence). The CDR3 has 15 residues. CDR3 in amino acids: CASTKVGQGNSPLHF. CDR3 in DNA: TGTGCCAGCACCAAAGTGGGACAGGGTAATTCACCCCTCCACTTT.

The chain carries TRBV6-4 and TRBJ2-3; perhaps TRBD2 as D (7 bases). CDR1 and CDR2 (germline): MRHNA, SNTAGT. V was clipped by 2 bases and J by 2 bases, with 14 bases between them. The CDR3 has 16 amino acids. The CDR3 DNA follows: TGTGCCAGCAGTGACATTTTCGGGGGGCACACAGATACGCAGTATTTT. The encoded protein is CASSDIFGGHTDTQYF.

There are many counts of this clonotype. For the CDR3, the DNA is TGTGCTAGTGGTTTCGGCGGGAGTTCCTATGAGCAGTTCTTC. Protein product: CASGFGGSSYEQFF. The gene calls are TRBV12-5 and TRBJ2-1; 7 positions agree with TRBD2. The CDR3 runs to 14 residues. V dropped 3 bases and J dropped 8; count of bases not matched to a gene: 7. Germline V gene lookup returns CDR1 LGHNT and CDR2 FRNRAP.

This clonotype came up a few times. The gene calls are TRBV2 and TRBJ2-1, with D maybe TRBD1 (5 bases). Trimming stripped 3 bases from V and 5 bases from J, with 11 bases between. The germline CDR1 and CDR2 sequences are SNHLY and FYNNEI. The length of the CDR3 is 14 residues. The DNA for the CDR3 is TGTGCCAGCAGTGACAGGGAAAGTGACAATGAGCAGTTCTTC. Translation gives CASSDRESDNEQFF.

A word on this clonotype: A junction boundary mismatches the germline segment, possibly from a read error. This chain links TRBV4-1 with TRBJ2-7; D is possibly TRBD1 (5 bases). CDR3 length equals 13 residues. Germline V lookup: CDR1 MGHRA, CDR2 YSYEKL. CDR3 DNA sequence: TGCGCCGGCAGCCAAATCAGGGCCCGGGAGCAGTACTTC. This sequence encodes CAGSQIRAREQYF.

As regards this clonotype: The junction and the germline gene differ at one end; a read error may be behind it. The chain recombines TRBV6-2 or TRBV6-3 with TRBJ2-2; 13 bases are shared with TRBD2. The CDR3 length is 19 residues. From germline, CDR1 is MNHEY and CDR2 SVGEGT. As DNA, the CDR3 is TGTGCCAGCAATTACTCGATACTAGCGGGAGGGCCGGGCACCGGGGAGCTGTTTTTT. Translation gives CASNYSILAGGPGTGELFF.

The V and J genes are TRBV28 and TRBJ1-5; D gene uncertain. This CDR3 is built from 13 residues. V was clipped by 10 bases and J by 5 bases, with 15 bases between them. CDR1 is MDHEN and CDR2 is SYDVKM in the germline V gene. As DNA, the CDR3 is TGTGCCACCAAGGGCTCATCCCATCAGCCCCAGCATTTT. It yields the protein CATKGSSHQPQHF.

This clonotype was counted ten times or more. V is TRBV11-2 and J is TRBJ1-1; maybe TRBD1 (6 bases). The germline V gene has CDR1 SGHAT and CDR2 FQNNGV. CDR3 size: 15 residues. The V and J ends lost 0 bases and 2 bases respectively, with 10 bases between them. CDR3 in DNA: TGTGCCAGCAGCTTAGATACAGGGCTCAACACTGAAGCTTTCTTT. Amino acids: CASSLDTGLNTEAFF.

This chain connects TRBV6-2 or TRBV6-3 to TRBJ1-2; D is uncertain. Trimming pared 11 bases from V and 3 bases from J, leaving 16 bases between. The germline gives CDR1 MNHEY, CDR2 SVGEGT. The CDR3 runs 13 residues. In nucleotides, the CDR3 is TGTGCCTCCGGGCGGGGAAGGGACTATGGCTACACCTTC. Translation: CASGRGRDYGYTF.

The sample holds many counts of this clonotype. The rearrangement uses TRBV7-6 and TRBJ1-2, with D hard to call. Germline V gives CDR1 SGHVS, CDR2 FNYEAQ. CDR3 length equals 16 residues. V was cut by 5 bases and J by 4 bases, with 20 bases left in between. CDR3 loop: CASSKSAGLDSYGYTF. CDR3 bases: TGTGCCAGCAGCAAATCCGCGGGGTTGGATTCCTATGGCTACACCTTC. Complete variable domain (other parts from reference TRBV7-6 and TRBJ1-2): GAGVSQSPRYKVTKRGQDVALRCDPISGHVSLYWYRQALGQGPEFLTYFNYEAQQDKSGLPNDRFSAERPEGSISTLTIQRTEQRDSAMYRCASSKSAGLDSYGYTFGSGTRLTVV.